This entry features one T cell receptor beta chain sequence. Its antigen specificity is not known. Base quality data are lacking; no much larger clone is found one base away. Interpreted using the paper, the treatment or condition label stands for: in vitro stimulation with specific CMV peptide epitopes to enrich CMV-specific T cells. The run used an Illumina HiSeq 1500. Through fastp at Q25 and MiXCR, TCRdb rebuilt clones from the public reads, retaining in-frame beta chains. Every distinct CDR3 protein forms one entry, paired with its most common genes and DNA. The sample profile shows around 900,000 distinct CDR3 sequences; 30% to 40% of them were found once. The top ten constitute around an eighth of the sample. The data derive from a study of T cell repertoires in cytomegalovirus infection (dated by TCRdb to about 2019). Regarding the research as a whole: Peptide stimulations targeted recently identified HLA-C-restricted CMV epitopes, whose presentation resists viral immunomodulation, together with well-studied HLA-B-restricted epitopes. Donor HLA type was relevant to the analysis, because carriage of CMV infection together with the matching HLA type was indicated by public TCR beta signatures.

The research as a whole found: The ex vivo response was dominated by HLA-C-restricted CMV-specific TCR beta clonotypes, which also provided the single most frequent clonotype in two of eight donors. Carriers of CMV infection plus the relevant HLA type were discriminated by the cumulative frequency of public TCR beta family members in the study cohort and in an independent 352-donor cohort.

From cysteine to phenylalanine, the CDR3 is 12 amino acids long. Left in the record is the CDR3 DNA by itself, 36 bases read in frame from the first base. The germline ends are 14 bases apart after V is trimmed by 7 bases and J by 8 bases. The sequence was collected from a human donor in good health (CMV status not recorded). Some clones in this sample may be carry-over from other donors' samples. Specimen: cultured CD8+ T cells from PBMCs, collected from culture after CMV antigen stimulation. The chain links TRBV12-3 or TRBV12-4 with TRBJ1-2; the D gene is perhaps TRBD1, on 6 matching bases. The bases are TGTGCCAGCACCTTAGGGGGAAACGGCTACACCTTC. Its translation is CASTLGGNGYTF.